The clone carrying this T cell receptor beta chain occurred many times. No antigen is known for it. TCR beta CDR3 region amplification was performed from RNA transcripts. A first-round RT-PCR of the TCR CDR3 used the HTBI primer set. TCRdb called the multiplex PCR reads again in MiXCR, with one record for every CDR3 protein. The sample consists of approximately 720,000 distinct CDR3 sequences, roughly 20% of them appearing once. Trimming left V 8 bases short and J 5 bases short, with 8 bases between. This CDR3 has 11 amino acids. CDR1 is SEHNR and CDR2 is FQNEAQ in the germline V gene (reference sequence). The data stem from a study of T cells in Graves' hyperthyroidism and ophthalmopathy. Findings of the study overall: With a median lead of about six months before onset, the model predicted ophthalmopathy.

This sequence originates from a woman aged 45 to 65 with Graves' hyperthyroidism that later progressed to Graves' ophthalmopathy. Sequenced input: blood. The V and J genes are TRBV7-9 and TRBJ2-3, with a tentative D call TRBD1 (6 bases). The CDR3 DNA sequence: TGTGCCAGCCTGACAGGAGATACGCAGTATTTT. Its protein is CASLTGDTQYF.